The 20 T cell receptor beta chains reported below all come from one sample, sequenced in a study of beta chain features in type 1 diabetes. Study observations and caveats: In all four CD4+ subsets, TCRB CDR3 length was significantly, moderately reduced in type 1 diabetes.

Since all of the isolated RNA was reverse transcribed, expressed TCRB transcripts were what got sequenced. Produced via immunoSEQ multiplex PCR; TCRdb's table is partial and in-frame only. Among 500,000 to 800,000 clones listed, about an eighth were seen once. Their antigens remain unidentified. Sequencing was performed on naive CD4+ T cells from blood. All receptors derive from a man aged 30 to 45 with type 1 diabetes.

This clone was detected a few times. The J gene is TRBJ2-7, the V gene TRBV7-9; 9 positions agree with TRBD1. CDR3 length: 12 amino acids. V dropped 4 bases and J dropped 8; count of bases not matched to a gene: 3. Germline loops: CDR1 SEHNR, CDR2 FQNEAQ (reference sequence). The CDR3 region has the DNA TGTGCCAGCAGCTCGGACAGGGGAAAGCAGTACTTC. Translated, it gives CASSSDRGKQYF.

This chain joins TRBV4-3 and TRBJ1-6, with D perhaps TRBD1 (5 bases). Between the trimmed V and J ends, which lost 1 base and 6 bases, there was a span of 19 bases. Per germline, CDR1 LGHNA and CDR2 YSLEER. This CDR3 is 18 amino acids long. The CDR3 DNA reads as TGCGCCAGCAGCCAAGTCGAAAAGTTAGGGGCGCTTAATTCACCCCTCCACTTT. Translating gives CASSQVEKLGALNSPLHF.

J is TRBJ1-3 and V is TRBV7-8; D possibly corresponds to TRBD1 (6 bases). V gave up 4 bases and J gave up 2 bases, with 12 bases separating them. This CDR3 has 15 residues. Germline V CDR1 and CDR2: SGHVS, FQNEAQ. This CDR3 is CASSSPGGPGNTIYF. The CDR3 DNA is TGTGCCAGCAGCTCCCCTGGGGGGCCTGGAAACACCATATATTTT.

This clone showed up just a few times. The chain has TRBV29-1 and TRBJ1-1, with a tentative D call TRBD1 (5 bases). Deletions cut 1 base from V and 6 bases from J, with 15 bases between. Per germline, CDR1 SQVTM and CDR2 ANQGSEA. The CDR3 totals 14 residues. The CDR3 region has the DNA TGCAGCGTTGAAGGGGCAGGACAAGGGTCTGAAGCTTTCTTT. Translated: CSVEGAGQGSEAFF.

V is TRBV29-1 and J is TRBJ2-1, with D possibly matching TRBD1 (6 bases). Germline V gene data show CDR1 as SQVTM and CDR2 as ANQGSEA. V dropped 4 bases and J dropped 10 bases, with 17 bases sitting between them. This CDR3 is 13 amino acids long. The CDR3 nucleotides are TGCAGCGTTGGGCAGGGGATTGGGGAGGAGCAGTTCTTC. It yields the protein CSVGQGIGEEQFF.

The chain combines TRBV4-3 with TRBJ2-7; 9 bases fit TRBD2. The J segment lost 5 bases and the V segment lost 3 bases, leaving 8 bases of the junction unmatched. The CDR3 has 15 residues. CDR1 is LGHNA, CDR2 YSLEER, per germline. CDR3 coding DNA: TGCGCCAGCAGCCATTCCCGCGGGGGGGCGAACGAGCAGTACTTC. Translation: CASSHSRGGANEQYF.

The chain joins TRBV28 to TRBJ2-6; D uncertain. This CDR3 has 14 amino acids. Trimming took 7 bases from V and 0 from J, leaving 7 bases between them. From germline, CDR1 is MDHEN and CDR2 SYDVKM. CDR3 sequence reads: CASTPTSGANVLTF. CDR3 nucleotide sequence: TGTGCCAGCACCCCGACCTCTGGGGCCAACGTCCTGACTTTC.

V usage is TRBV15 and J usage is TRBJ1-1; tentative D call: TRBD1 (6 bases). V was trimmed by 5 bases and J by 11 bases, leaving 15 bases between them. The CDR3 contains 12 residues. Germline V gene data show CDR1 as LNHNV and CDR2 as YYDKDF (reference sequence). The CDR3 nucleotides are TGTGCCACCAGCGAACAGGGTGAGGACGCTTTCTTT. It translates to CATSEQGEDAFF.

J is TRBJ1-2 and V is TRBV11-2; 7 bases line up with TRBD1. CDR1 is SGHAT and CDR2 is FQNNGV in the germline V gene. The junction had 13 bases not matched to a gene; V was cut back by 8 bases and J by 4 bases. This CDR3 region has 15 residues. DNA of the CDR3: TGTGCCAGCGCATCCCGAGCCAGGGGGGTCTATGGCTACACCTTC. Protein: CASASRARGVYGYTF.

This clone was found a few times. This chain uses TRBV4-2 with TRBJ1-4; D is undetermined. The V and J ends lost 0 bases and 6 bases respectively, with 14 bases between them. Germline CDR1 LGHNA, CDR2 YNFKEQ. This CDR3 spans 16 amino acids. The DNA for the CDR3 is TGTGCCAGCAGCCAAGATCTCAGGAGGCGTTATGAAAAACTGTTTTTT. Translated: CASSQDLRRRYEKLFF.

The V and J genes are TRBV10-3 and TRBJ2-3, with 7 positions matching TRBD1. Germline V gene sequence: CDR1 ENHRY, CDR2 SYGVKD. The CDR3 totals 15 residues. The junction had 11 bases not matched to a gene; V was cut back by 5 bases and J by 6 bases. The CDR3 nucleotides are TGTGCCATCAGTACCTTTGAGGGGGCCAACGATACGCAGTATTTT. This translates into CAISTFEGANDTQYF.

This clone has more than one count but fewer than ten. V gene TRBV2 combines with J gene TRBJ1-5; the D is unclear. V gave up 4 bases and J gave up 7 bases, with 11 bases separating them. The CDR3 runs 13 residues. Germline CDR1 reads SNHLY; CDR2 reads FYNNEI. The DNA for the CDR3 is TGTGCCAGCAGTGGGGAGTCAGGACAGCCCCAGCATTTT. It is translated as CASSGESGQPQHF.

The chain recombines TRBV13 with TRBJ2-5, with D unclear. Germline-derived CDR1 and CDR2 are PRHDT and FYEKMQ (reference sequence). This CDR3 is 13 amino acids long. V lost 4 bases to trimming and J lost 1 base, with 7 bases between them. As DNA, the CDR3 is TGTGCCAGCAGCTACCCCTCCCAAGAGACCCAGTACTTC. It is translated as CASSYPSQETQYF.

The chain joins TRBV2 to TRBJ2-1; no firm D call. The CDR3 contains 14 residues. CDR1 is SNHLY and CDR2 is FYNNEI in the germline V gene. The ends were cut back, 4 bases at V and 2 bases at J, with 9 bases in the middle. The CDR3 sequence is CASSADVTYNEQFF. The DNA for the CDR3 is TGTGCCAGCAGTGCGGACGTAACCTACAATGAGCAGTTCTTC.

CDR3 sequence reads: CASSPGQARDQPQHF. CDR3 nucleotides: TGTGCCAGCTCACCAGGCCAGGCGAGGGATCAGCCCCAGCATTTT. The chain carries TRBV18 and TRBJ1-5; D not resolved. The CDR3 totals 15 residues. CDR1 is KGHSH, CDR2 LQKENI, per germline. V was clipped by 2 bases and J by 5 bases, with 13 bases between them.

The sample holds a few counts of this clone. The CDR3: CASSQEAVKSTGELFF. For the CDR3, the DNA is TGCGCCAGCAGCCAAGAGGCAGTTAAATCCACCGGGGAGCTGTTTTTT. This chain joins TRBV4-3 and TRBJ2-2; D unresolved. This CDR3 comprises 16 residues. V gave up 0 bases and J gave up 4 bases, with 12 bases separating them. CDR1 is LGHNA and CDR2 is YSLEER in the germline V gene.

This clone occurred a few times. V gene TRBV10-2 combines with J gene TRBJ2-2, with D possibly matching TRBD2 (6 bases). This CDR3 has 14 residues. Trimming shortened V by 9 bases and J by 3 bases, and 14 bases separated the two germline ends. Germline-derived CDR1 and CDR2 are WSHSY and SAAADI. CDR3 coding DNA: TGCGCCAGTCAACTAGCAGTCGACACCGGGGAGCTGTTTTTT. This gives the protein CASQLAVDTGELFF.

The chain employs TRBV29-1 and TRBJ2-1, with D uncertain. Germline loops: CDR1 SQVTM, CDR2 ANQGSEA. V lost 7 bases and J lost 11, with 9 bases in between. This CDR3 contains 9 residues. CDR3 sequence: CSGPRKQFF. CDR3 bases: TGCAGCGGCCCAAGAAAGCAGTTCTTC.

Only a few counts were recorded for this clone. This chain links TRBV5-4 with TRBJ2-7, with D possibly TRBD1 on 5 matching bases. Germline V gene data show CDR1 as SGHNT and CDR2 as YYREEE (reference sequence). There are 12 residues in the CDR3. V was pared by 4 bases and J by 3 bases, with 8 bases between. CDR3 nucleotides: TGTGCCAGCAGCCCGCAGGGCTACGAGCAGTACTTC. Encoded protein: CASSPQGYEQYF.

The rearrangement links TRBV7-9 to TRBJ2-3; 16 nucleotides line up with TRBD2. The CDR3 totals 18 residues. Germline-derived CDR1 and CDR2 are SEHNR and FQNEAQ (reference sequence). The ends lost 5 bases at V and 0 bases at J; junction bases unmatched: 5. The CDR3 region is CASSPPGLAGGSTDTQYF. CDR3 bases: TGTGCCAGCAGCCCGCCGGGACTAGCGGGGGGGAGCACAGATACGCAGTATTTT.